The 25 T cell receptor beta chains reported below all come from one sample, sequenced in a study of beta chain features in type 1 diabetes. Study findings and constraints: Significant though moderate, a shortening of TCRB CDR3s appeared in all four CD4+ subsets of Type 1 diabetes patients.

Their target antigens are unknown. The study reverse transcribed the entire isolated RNA, so it sequenced expressed TCRB transcripts. Profiled with immunoSEQ multiplex PCR; TCRdb holds only in-frame clones, not every one. The sample holds roughly 730,000 clones; about an eighth are singletons and the top ten take approximately 0.02%. Sequenced sample: naive CD4+ T cells from blood. These TCRs come from a man between 18 and 35 years old with type 1 diabetes.

This chain uses TRBV29-1 with TRBJ1-3; D is uncertain. This CDR3 region has 13 residues. Germline V CDR1 and CDR2: SQVTM, ANQGSEA. Trimming left V 7 bases short and J 4 bases short, with 14 bases between. The CDR3 DNA is TGCAGCGCCCTGACCGTGGTAGGAAACACCATATATTTT. Its protein is CSALTVVGNTIYF.

This clone has only a few counts. V and J are TRBV5-1 and TRBJ2-7; D gene uncertain. V lost 2 bases to trimming and J lost 0 bases, with 9 bases between them. CDR1 is SGHRS, CDR2 YFSETQ, per germline. The CDR3 is 14 amino acids. The CDR3 here is CASSLHSTSYEQYF. CDR3 coding DNA: TGCGCCAGCAGCTTACACAGTACCTCCTACGAGCAGTACTTC.

In its sample, this clone was seen a few times. The chain carries TRBV13 and TRBJ2-7, with D possibly matching TRBD1 (5 bases). This CDR3 contains 14 residues. V was pared by 4 bases and J by 7 bases, with 17 bases between. Germline V gives CDR1 PRHDT, CDR2 FYEKMQ (reference sequence). The CDR3 loop reads CASSSQGGPLEQYF. CDR3 DNA: TGTGCCAGCAGCTCCCAGGGTGGGCCTCTGGAGCAGTACTTC.

The genes are TRBV9 and TRBJ1-4; TRBD1 aligns across 9 bases. Germline V lookup: CDR1 SGDLS, CDR2 YYNGEE. This CDR3 region has 16 residues. The trim removed 1 base at V and 4 bases at J, leaving 5 bases unmatched. CDR3: CASSVSPTGGNEKLFF. The CDR3 DNA sequence: TGTGCCAGCAGCGTATCCCCGACAGGGGGTAATGAAAAACTGTTTTTT.

The chain joins TRBV21-1 to TRBJ2-3; the DNA was not used to check the table's D call, TRBD2. TRBV21-1 corresponds to a pseudogene. CDR3 length: 16 residues. CDR3 loop: CASSARRGSSTDTQYF. The DNA of the CDR3 is TGTGCCAGCAGCGCTCGCCGGGGATCTAGCACAGATACGCAGTATTTT.

The chain employs TRBV29-1 and TRBJ1-1; 7 bases are shared with TRBD1. The CDR3 runs 11 residues. Germline CDR1 is SQVTM and CDR2 is ANQGSEA. V lost 5 bases and J lost 7; bases outside the gene matches: 4. The DNA of the CDR3 is TGCAGCGTTACCGGGACAGTTGAAGCTTTCTTT. Encoded protein: CSVTGTVEAFF.

The gene calls are TRBV6-6 and TRBJ2-7, with D unclear. Trimming removed 2 bases at V and 2 bases at J, with 10 bases between. The CDR3 runs to 14 residues. Germline-derived CDR1 and CDR2 are MNHNY and SVGAGI (reference sequence). The CDR3 loop reads CASSYEAGAYEQYF. DNA of the CDR3: TGTGCCAGCAGTTACGAGGCAGGAGCCTACGAGCAGTACTTC.

This clone was seen more than once but under ten times. This same CDR3 is encoded by further DNA sequences in the sample. The rearrangement links TRBV5-1 to TRBJ2-5; TRBD1 matches at 7 bases. The CDR3 is 15 residues long. Germline CDR1 and CDR2: SGHRS and YFSETQ. Trimming took 0 bases from V and 5 from J; bases not matched to a gene: 7. CDR3 in DNA: TGCGCCAGCAGCTTGGAAGGGGGCCGGAGGGAGACCCAGTACTTC. It encodes CASSLEGGRRETQYF.

This clone was seen a few times. This rearrangement joins TRBV7-2 to TRBJ1-2; TRBD1 agrees at 7 bases. CDR1 SGHTA and CDR2 FQGNSA come from the germline V gene. V lost 6 bases to trimming and J lost 6 bases; unmatched junction nucleotides: 7. CDR3 length: 13 residues. CDR3 DNA sequence: TGTGCCAGCAGTACCAGGGGGGGAGATGGCTACACCTTC. Its protein is CASSTRGGDGYTF. Drawing the rest from reference TRBV7-2 and TRBJ1-2, the complete variable domain is GAGVSQSPSNKVTEKGKDVELRCDPISGHTALYWYRQSLGQGLEFLIYFQGNSAPDKSGLPSDRFSAERTGGSVSTLTIQRTQQEDSAVYLCASSTRGGDGYTFGSGTRLTVV.

The chain is built from TRBV7-9 and TRBJ2-3, with 8 nucleotides matching TRBD1. The CDR3 consists of 17 residues. Germline trimming cut 0 bases from V and 2 bases from J; bases unmatched to any gene: 7. Looked up from germline, CDR1 is SEHNR and CDR2 is FQNEAQ (reference sequence). CDR3 coding DNA: TGTGCCAGCAGCTTAGCTTTTGGCAGGGGGCTCACAGATACGCAGTATTTT. It translates to CASSLAFGRGLTDTQYF.

The table lists this clone with a few counts. V and J are TRBV28 and TRBJ2-3; D gene ambiguous. The length of the CDR3 is 14 residues. CDR1 is MDHEN, CDR2 SYDVKM, per germline. V gave up 5 bases and J gave up 0 bases, with 9 bases separating them. The CDR3 sequence: CASSLTVSTDTQYF. CDR3 nucleotides: TGTGCCAGCAGTCTAACAGTCAGCACAGATACGCAGTATTTT.

The chain recombines TRBV19 with TRBJ1-1; maybe TRBD1 (6 bases). The germline V gene encodes CDR1 LNHDA and CDR2 SQIVND (reference sequence). This CDR3 is built from 14 residues. V dropped 8 bases and J dropped 0 bases, with 13 bases sitting between them. DNA for the CDR3: TGTGCCAGTCGTTCAGGGGCGTTGAACACTGAAGCTTTCTTT. It codes for CASRSGALNTEAFF.

In this sample, this clone turned up a few times. V is TRBV2 and J is TRBJ2-5; TRBD1 aligns across 7 bases. V dropped 0 bases and J dropped 5; count of bases not matched to a gene: 6. The CDR3 has 15 residues. Germline loops: CDR1 SNHLY, CDR2 FYNNEI. This chain's CDR3 is CASSEALGRGETQYF. CDR3 nucleotide sequence: TGTGCCAGCAGTGAAGCGCTGGGCAGGGGGGAGACCCAGTACTTC.

The CDR3, as DNA: TGTGCCAGCAGCCCCGGCCAACATCGGAAGTATTTT. It is translated as CASSPGQHRKYF. This chain uses TRBV5-4 with TRBJ2-3; D gene unclear. Germline V gene lookup returns CDR1 SGHNT and CDR2 YYREEE (reference sequence). This CDR3 contains 12 residues. V lost 4 bases and J lost 13, with 16 bases in between.

This clone was detected only a few times. The chain is built from TRBV14 and TRBJ2-1; no reliable D call. With 3 bases removed from V and 0 bases from J, the gap between germline ends came to 9 bases. The germline V gene encodes CDR1 SGHDN and CDR2 FVKESK. The length of the CDR3 is 15 residues. The CDR3 is CASSHRPNSYNEQFF. In DNA, the CDR3 is TGTGCCAGCAGCCATCGACCGAACTCCTACAATGAGCAGTTCTTC.

This clone was detected only a few times. The chain is built from TRBV7-9 and TRBJ1-6; 7 nucleotides agree with TRBD1. This CDR3 is built from 14 residues. V shed 2 bases, J shed 6 bases, and the junction held 1 base outside the gene matches. Germline V gene sequence: CDR1 SEHNR, CDR2 FQNEAQ (reference sequence). CDR3 sequence reads: CASSLPGGNSPLHF. DNA of the CDR3: TGTGCCAGCAGCTTACCAGGGGGTAATTCACCCCTCCACTTT.

This clone was observed a few times. The J gene is TRBJ2-7, the V gene TRBV2; TRBD1 might be the D (6 bases). Germline loops: CDR1 SNHLY, CDR2 FYNNEI. V was trimmed by 3 bases and J by 6 bases, leaving 9 bases between them. The CDR3 runs 12 residues. CDR3 nucleotides: TGTGCCAGCAGTGAGGGGGCTGGCGAGCAGTACTTC. Its protein product is CASSEGAGEQYF. The variable domain in full, with the rest retrieved from reference TRBV2 and TRBJ2-7, is EPEVTQTPSHQVTQMGQEVILRCVPISNHLYFYWYRQILGQKVEFLVSFYNNEISEKSEIFDDQFSVERPDGSNFTLKIRSTKLEDSAMYFCASSEGAGEQYFGPGTRLTVT.

The V gene is TRBV15, the J gene TRBJ2-3; possibly TRBD2 for D (7 bases). Germline CDR1 is LNHNV and CDR2 is YYDKDF (reference sequence). V lost 2 bases, J lost 2 bases, and 11 bases lay in between. The CDR3 length is 15 residues. In nucleotides, the CDR3 is TGTGCCACCAGCAGAAGGCGGGGGCTCACAGATACGCAGTATTTT. This gives the protein CATSRRRGLTDTQYF.

This chain links TRBV5-1 with TRBJ1-2; no clear D gene. CDR1 is SGHRS, CDR2 YFSETQ, per germline. V was shortened by 0 bases and J by 14 bases, with 23 bases between the two germline ends. CDR3 length: 15 residues. In nucleotides, the CDR3 is TGCGCCAGCAGCTTGGTCGGCACCGAGCCCCGAGGTTCAACCTTC. Protein: CASSLVGTEPRGSTF.

This clone occurred a few times. The rearrangement joins TRBV19 to TRBJ1-5, with D possibly TRBD1 on 5 matching bases. V lost 5 bases and J 1 base, leaving 12 bases between the germline ends. The CDR3 spans 15 residues. Germline V CDR1 and CDR2: LNHDA, SQIVND (reference sequence). The CDR3 coding sequence is TGTGCCAGTAGTCAGGGCAACCGGAGCAATCAGCCCCAGCATTTT. The encoded protein is CASSQGNRSNQPQHF.

The rearrangement links TRBV6-1 to TRBJ1-5; no clear D gene. The CDR3 covers 15 residues. The germline gives CDR1 MNHNS, CDR2 SASEGT. Trimming stripped 3 bases from V and 0 bases from J, with 9 bases between. For the CDR3, the DNA is TGTGCCAGCAGTGAGAGAGGGTTTAGCAATCAGCCCCAGCATTTT. It translates to CASSERGFSNQPQHF.

V usage is TRBV29-1 and J usage is TRBJ2-3; maybe TRBD2 (5 bases). Germline V gene sequence: CDR1 SQVTM, CDR2 ANQGSEA. The CDR3 is 15 residues long. V was cut by 6 bases and J by 3 bases, with 19 bases left in between. The CDR3, as DNA: TGCAGCGTGCACTTCGAGACACTAGTAACAGATACGCAGTATTTT. As protein: CSVHFETLVTDTQYF.

This clone was counted a few times. This rearrangement joins TRBV6-5 to TRBJ1-1; TRBD1 agrees at 8 bases. Germline V gene lookup returns CDR1 MNHEY and CDR2 SVGAGI. This CDR3 has 13 amino acids. V gave up 5 bases and J gave up 10 bases; unmatched junction bases: 9. As DNA, the CDR3 is TGTGCCAGCAGTACCCGCGGGGGGACAGGAGCTTTCTTT. It codes for CASSTRGGTGAFF.

There are a few counts of this clone. The genes are TRBV2 and TRBJ2-5; D is unresolved. The CDR3 consists of 12 residues. V lost 6 bases and J lost 4, with 9 bases in between. In germline, CDR1 is SNHLY, CDR2 FYNNEI. CDR3 sequence reads: CASRTNGETQYF. CDR3 in DNA: TGTGCCAGCAGAACCAACGGAGAGACCCAGTACTTC.

The chain carries TRBV5-1 and TRBJ1-1, with 7 bases fitting TRBD1. The CDR3 is 16 residues long. V shed 2 bases and J 6 bases; nucleotides not matched to a gene: 13. CDR1 SGHRS and CDR2 YFSETQ come from the germline V gene. This CDR3 reads CASSLVPGTVRAEAFF. CDR3 in DNA: TGCGCCAGCAGCTTAGTCCCCGGGACAGTTCGTGCTGAAGCTTTCTTT.